The present TCR beta chain was sequenced within a study of cytomegalovirus exposure and HLA in healthy donors. Study-level information: Tens of millions of unique TCRs, all from HLA-typed donors, were included in an early release of the data. Regarding the study as a whole: According to a later analysis, most TCR beta chains associated with CMV appeared HLA-restricted. Reports showed the classifier diagnosing cytomegalovirus status with high specificity and sensitivity.

Germline V lookup: CDR1 LNHNV, CDR2 YYDKDF (reference sequence). CDR3 length: 14 residues. V dropped 0 bases and J dropped 2 bases, with 7 bases sitting between them. Turning to this clone: The target antigen is unknown.

In the PCR, 60 Vbeta and 13 Jbeta primers were used. In the study's own analysis: In a later analysis, roughly 86 million unique TCR beta chains included roughly 11 million shared by two or more donors. Sequencing used immunoSEQ multiplex PCR; TCRdb keeps in-frame clones, though not all of them. V, J and clone size reflect that table, while D and trimming were determined from the DNA. This sample carries about 120,000 clones, 70% to 90% of them seen once, and the ten largest clones take around 2%. The sequenced sample consisted of PBMCs. The TCR originated in a man aged 40-50 years in good health and CMV-seronegative. V is TRBV15 and J is TRBJ1-2; D gene uncertain. The CDR3 sequence is CATSRERHNYGYTF. The CDR3 DNA is TGTGCCACCAGCAGAGAGAGACACAACTATGGCTACACCTTC.